What follows are 10 T cell receptor beta chains derived from one specimen sequenced in a study of T cell changes during pregnancy in multiple sclerosis. Repertoires were generated with immunoSEQ multiplex PCR, while TCRdb's copy carries only in-frame clones and drops some. The table includes around 99,000 clones, roughly 90% detected once. Sample: peripheral blood, taken in the third trimester of pregnancy. Source of these receptors: a female donor in good health, enrolled as a control in a pregnancy study.

The chain employs TRBV11-3 and TRBJ1-4; 7 bases agree with TRBD1. The germline V gene encodes CDR1 SGHNT and CDR2 YENEEA. After removal of 5 bases from V and 8 bases from J, the junction contained 8 bases not matched to a gene. The CDR3 has 14 amino acids. This CDR3 reads CASSLTGVDEKLFF. Here the CDR3 DNA reads TGTGCCAGCAGCCTAACAGGGGTGGACGAAAAACTGTTTTTT.

The V call is TRBV30, the J call TRBJ2-5; D gene unclear. Trimming shortened V by 3 bases and J by 0 bases, and 8 bases separated the two germline ends. This CDR3 has 13 residues. Germline V gene sequence: CDR1 GTSNPN, CDR2 SVGIG (reference sequence). CDR3 sequence (DNA): TGTGCCTGGAGGAGGAGCTACCAAGAGACCCAGTACTTC. Translating it yields CAWRRSYQETQYF.

The CDR3 region has the DNA TGTGCCAGCAGCTTAGCGGGATTAGGGGCCTTTAGCAATCAGCCCCAGCATTTT. Translated: CASSLAGLGAFSNQPQHF. The V call is TRBV7-9, the J call TRBJ1-5; a weak D match, TRBD1 (5 bases). Germline CDR1 and CDR2: SEHNR and FQNEAQ (reference sequence). This CDR3 contains 18 residues. V was trimmed by 0 bases and J by 0 bases, leaving 15 bases between them.

This clone was observed a single time. The chain joins TRBV6-5 to TRBJ1-2; weak D call: TRBD1 (6 bases). There are 14 residues in the CDR3. V was clipped by 4 bases and J by 4 bases, with 13 bases between them. Germline assignment: CDR1 MNHEY and CDR2 SVGAGI. CDR3: CASSFLQGAYGYTF. In DNA form, the CDR3 reads TGTGCCAGCAGTTTCTTACAGGGTGCCTATGGCTACACCTTC.

The chain is built from TRBV30 and TRBJ2-1, with 8 bases that match TRBD2. Trimming cost V 4 bases and J 0 bases; bases outside gene matches: 2. The germline gives CDR1 GTSNPN, CDR2 SVGIG (reference sequence). The CDR3 contains 14 residues. The CDR3 coding sequence is TGTGCCTGGAAAGCGGGGGCCTCCTACAATGAGCAGTTCTTC. Translated, it gives CAWKAGASYNEQFF.

The rearrangement joins TRBV7-6 to TRBJ1-1, with D possibly TRBD1 on 5 matching bases. Trimming stripped 7 bases from V and 4 bases from J, with 13 bases between. The CDR3 sequence is 13 residues long. The germline gives CDR1 SGHVS, CDR2 FNYEAQ. The CDR3 DNA reads TGTGCCAGCACTCAGGGAGGGGCCACTGAAGCTTTCTTT. The encoded protein is CASTQGGATEAFF. The full variable domain, in which reference TRBV7-6 and TRBJ1-1 provide the parts outside the CDR3, is GAGVSQSPRYKVTKRGQDVALRCDPISGHVSLYWYRQALGQGPEFLTYFNYEAQQDKSGLPNDRFSAERPEGSISTLTIQRTEQRDSAMYRCASTQGGATEAFFGQGTRLTVV.

The chain is built from TRBV7-6 and TRBJ1-1; TRBD1 matches at 9 bases. V dropped 4 bases and J dropped 6; count of bases not matched to a gene: 12. The CDR3 spans 16 residues. The germline V gene encodes CDR1 SGHVS and CDR2 FNYEAQ. This chain's CDR3 is CASSSQPSGTGSEAFF. The CDR3 DNA reads TGTGCCAGCAGCTCCCAACCCTCCGGGACAGGGTCTGAAGCTTTCTTT.

The V call is TRBV21-1, the J call TRBJ2-3; TRBD2 was called by the table and not checked on the DNA. TRBV21-1 is an annotated pseudogene. CDR3 length: 16 amino acids. CDR3 nucleotide sequence: TGTGCCAGCAGCAAATTGGACGATAGGACTTCCGATACGCAGTATTTT. Translating it yields CASSKLDDRTSDTQYF.

This chain connects TRBV29-1 to TRBJ2-5, with 7 bases identical to TRBD1. This CDR3 spans 15 amino acids. J gave up 5 bases and V 7 bases, and 16 bases lay outside the gene matches. CDR1 SQVTM and CDR2 ANQGSEA come from the germline V gene. This CDR3 is CSAPSSGTVGETQYF. CDR3 nucleotide sequence: TGCAGCGCCCCCTCATCCGGGACAGTCGGGGAGACCCAGTACTTC.

The chain combines TRBV5-1 with TRBJ2-5; D unresolved. The end of the DNA aligns better with TRBJ2-7, so the J call may be wrong. Germline-derived CDR1 and CDR2 are SGHRS and YFSETQ. The CDR3 runs to 14 residues. The CDR3 here is CASSPRWSTYEQYF. The CDR3 DNA follows: TGCGCCAGCAGCCCCCGGTGGTCCACCTACGAGCAGTACTTC.